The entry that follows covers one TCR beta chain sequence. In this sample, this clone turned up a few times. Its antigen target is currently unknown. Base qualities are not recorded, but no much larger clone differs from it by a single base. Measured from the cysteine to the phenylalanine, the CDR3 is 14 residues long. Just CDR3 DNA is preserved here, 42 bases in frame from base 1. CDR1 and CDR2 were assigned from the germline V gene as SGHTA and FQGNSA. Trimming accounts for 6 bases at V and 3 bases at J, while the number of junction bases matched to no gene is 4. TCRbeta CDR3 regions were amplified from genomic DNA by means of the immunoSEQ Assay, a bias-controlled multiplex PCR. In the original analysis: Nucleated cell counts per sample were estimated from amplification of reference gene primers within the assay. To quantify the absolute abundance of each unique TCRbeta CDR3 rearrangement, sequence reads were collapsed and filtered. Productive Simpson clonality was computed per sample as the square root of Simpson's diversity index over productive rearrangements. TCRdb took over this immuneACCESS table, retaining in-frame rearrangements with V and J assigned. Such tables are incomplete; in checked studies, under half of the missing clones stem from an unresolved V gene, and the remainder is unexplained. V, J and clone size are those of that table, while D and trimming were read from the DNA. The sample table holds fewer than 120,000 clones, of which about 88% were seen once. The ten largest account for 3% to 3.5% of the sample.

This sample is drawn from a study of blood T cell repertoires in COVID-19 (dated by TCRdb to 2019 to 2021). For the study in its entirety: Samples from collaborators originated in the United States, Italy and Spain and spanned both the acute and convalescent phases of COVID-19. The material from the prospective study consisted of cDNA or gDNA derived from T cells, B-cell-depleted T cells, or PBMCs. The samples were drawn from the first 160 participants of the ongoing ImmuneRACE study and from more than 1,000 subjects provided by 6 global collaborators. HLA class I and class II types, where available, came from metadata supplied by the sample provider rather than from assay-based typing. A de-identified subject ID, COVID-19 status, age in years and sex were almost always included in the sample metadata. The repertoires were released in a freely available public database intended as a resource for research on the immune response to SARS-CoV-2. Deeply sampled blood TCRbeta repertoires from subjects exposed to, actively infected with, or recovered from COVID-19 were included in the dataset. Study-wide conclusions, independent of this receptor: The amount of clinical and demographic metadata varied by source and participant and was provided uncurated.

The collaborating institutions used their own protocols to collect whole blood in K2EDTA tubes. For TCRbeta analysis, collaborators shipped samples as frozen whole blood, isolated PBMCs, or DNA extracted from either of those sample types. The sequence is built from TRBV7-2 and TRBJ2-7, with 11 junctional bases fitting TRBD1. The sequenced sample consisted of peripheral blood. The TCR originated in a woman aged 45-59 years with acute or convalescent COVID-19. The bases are TGTGCCAGCAGGGCCGGGACAGGGGGCTACGAGCAGTACTTC. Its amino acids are CASRAGTGGYEQYF.